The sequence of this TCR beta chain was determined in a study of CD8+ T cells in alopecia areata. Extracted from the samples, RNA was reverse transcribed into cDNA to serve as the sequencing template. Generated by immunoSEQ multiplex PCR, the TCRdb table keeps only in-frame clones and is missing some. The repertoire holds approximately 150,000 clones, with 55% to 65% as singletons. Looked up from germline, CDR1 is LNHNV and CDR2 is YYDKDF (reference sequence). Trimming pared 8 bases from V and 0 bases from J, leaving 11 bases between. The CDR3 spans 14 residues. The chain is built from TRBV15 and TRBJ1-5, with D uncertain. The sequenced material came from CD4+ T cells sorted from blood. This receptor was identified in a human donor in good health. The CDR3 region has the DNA TGTGCCACCGCGTCGTGGGGTAGCAATCAGCCCCAGCATTTT. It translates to CATASWGSNQPQHF.